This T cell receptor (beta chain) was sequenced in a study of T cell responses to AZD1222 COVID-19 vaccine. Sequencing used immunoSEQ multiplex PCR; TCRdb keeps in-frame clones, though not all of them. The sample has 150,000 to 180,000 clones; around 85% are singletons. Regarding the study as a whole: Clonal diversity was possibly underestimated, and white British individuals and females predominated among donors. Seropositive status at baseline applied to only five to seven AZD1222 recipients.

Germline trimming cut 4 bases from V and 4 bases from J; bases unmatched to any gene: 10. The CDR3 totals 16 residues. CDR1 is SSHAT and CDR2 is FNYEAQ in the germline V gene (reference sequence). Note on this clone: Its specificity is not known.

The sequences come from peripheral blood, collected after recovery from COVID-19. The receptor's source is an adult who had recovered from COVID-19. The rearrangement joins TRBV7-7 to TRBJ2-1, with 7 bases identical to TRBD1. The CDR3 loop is CASSSKRDSVYNEQFF. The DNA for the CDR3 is TGTGCCAGCAGCTCCAAAAGGGACAGCGTGTACAATGAGCAGTTCTTC.